This TCR beta chain was identified during a study of blood T cell repertoires in COVID-19. Study-level background: Samples representing acute and convalescent COVID-19 were sourced from the United States, Italy and Spain. T cells, B-cell-depleted T cells, or PBMCs supplied cDNA or gDNA.

Original methodology: Using reference gene primer amplification, nucleated cell counts were estimated. TCRdb keeps only in-frame clones here, not all; method: immunoSEQ multiplex PCR. V and J calls and clone size are copied from that table; D and trimming were computed from the DNA. Among about 280,000 clones listed, about 89% were seen once. The CDR3 loop spans 16 amino acids. Germline trimming cut 5 bases from V and 4 bases from J; bases unmatched to any gene: 14. Germline V lookup: CDR1 SQVTM, CDR2 ANQGSEA. This clone showed up just once. The genes are TRBV29-1 and TRBJ1-5; 7 nucleotides match TRBD1. Sequencing input: peripheral blood. The clonotype comes from a man aged 40-49 years with acute or convalescent COVID-19. CDR3 bases: TGCAGCGTTCGAATTCTTCTCAGGGGGAGGAATCAGCCCCAGCATTTT. Encoded protein: CSVRILLRGRNQPQHF.